This entry features one T cell receptor (beta chain) sequence. Its target is unknown. The protocol was immunoSEQ multiplex PCR, while the TCRdb copy is restricted to in-frame clones and leaves out a portion. Altogether 300,000 to 350,000 clones are present, less than 90% being singletons, with the ten largest covering around a tenth. As for treatment: about 20 received Ad26.COV2.S at low or high dose, single or two shots; five or six received placebo; per-sample allocation not given. Collection of samples fell on day 63 after the first vaccine or placebo injection. The germline gives CDR1 LGHNA, CDR2 YNFKEQ. The CDR3 is made up of 15 amino acids. Trimming took 2 bases from V and 1 from J, leaving 12 bases between them. This specimen comes from a study of Ad26.COV2.S vaccination and SARS-CoV-2 variants. Study-wide results and caveats: Participants given vaccine showed non-spike TCR breadth similar to that of placebo recipients.

The chain joins TRBV4-2 to TRBJ2-7; TRBD1 is a possible D gene (5 bases). Material: peripheral blood, obtained in a trial of Ad26.COV2.S vaccine versus placebo. The TCR originated in a person between 18 and 59 years old who received the Ad26.COV2.S COVID-19 vaccine or a placebo. The CDR3 spells CASSQLDSRSYEQYF. In DNA form, the CDR3 reads TGTGCCAGCAGCCAACTCGACAGCCGTTCCTACGAGCAGTACTTC.